The rows below give T cell receptor beta chains drawn from one sample of a study of cytomegalovirus exposure and HLA in healthy donors. The data were produced by immunoSEQ multiplex PCR, yet TCRdb's version contains in-frame clones alone and is incomplete. The sample lists around 100,000 clones; approximately 76% were seen once. The sequenced sample was PBMCs. These receptors all stem from a man in his forties in good health and CMV-seronegative. CDR3s leave out the opening cysteine and the closing phenylalanine or tryptophan. Not every row has a clone size; where given, it reads once, few, many or a size class.

clone size	V gene	J gene	CDR3 protein
few	TRBV7-9	TRBJ1-1	SSSQDRKAF
.	TRBV6-1	TRBJ2-1	ASSEPGTGEVEF
.	TRBV5-5	TRBJ2-1	ASSPLAGGAYNEQF
.	TRBV9	TRBJ1-2	ASSVDRTMGGYT
.	TRBV18	TRBJ1-1	ASSGKSDTEAF
.	TRBV18	TRBJ1-3	ASSPFTAKSSGNTIY
.	TRBV5-1	TRBJ1-1	ASSLSLGRANTEAF
.	TRBV5-1	TRBJ2-5	ASSLAFGRGQETQY
.	TRBV18	TRBJ1-6	ASSHGGRTNSPLH
.	TRBV5-6	TRBJ2-7	ASSYGTGAYEQY
.	TRBV5-5	TRBJ1-4	ASSSRQGDNEKLF
.	TRBV21-1	TRBJ2-6	ASSARVTNVLT
.	TRBV4-2	TRBJ1-2	ASSQGPQGALGYT
.	TRBV4-1	TRBJ2-7	ASSPWTGPSYEQY
.	TRBV28	TRBJ2-1	ASSFPRPGLAQSEQF
.	TRBV28	TRBJ1-3	ASSPFLSTGGLRNTIY
.	TRBV2	TRBJ1-2	ASSGATTGLWGYT
.	TRBV4-3	TRBJ1-3	ASSQAYGQHFSGNTIY
.	TRBV2	TRBJ2-3	ASSDLAGGTDTQY
.	TRBV7-6	TRBJ1-5	ASSLSLDSNQPQH
.	TRBV5-1	TRBJ2-1	ASSIGLAGGDEQF
.	TRBV27	TRBJ1-1	ASSPYQPPGQGGTEAF
.	TRBV9	TRBJ2-7	ASTPLNTYEQY
.	TRBV6-5	TRBJ1-1	ASSRRGTEAF
.	TRBV28	TRBJ1-2	ASGGGAGVGYT
.	TRBV6-6	TRBJ1-6	ASSYSEGNRNSPLH
.	TRBV4-1	TRBJ1-6	ASSQGGRRSSYNSPLH
.	TRBV18	TRBJ2-5	ASSPWAGGQETQY
few	TRBV5-8	TRBJ2-2	ASSLGTSADTGELF
.	TRBV7-2	TRBJ1-1	ASGEALNTEAF
.	TRBV2	.	ASSLPGAYEQY
.	TRBV7-2	TRBJ1-5	ASSLVGGTSGQPQH
once	TRBV5-6	TRBJ1-4	ASSRERREKLF
.	TRBV6-1	TRBJ1-5	ASSGPGQLGQPQH
.	TRBV11-3	TRBJ1-1	ASSKRQGGTEAF
few	TRBV7-9	TRBJ2-7	ASSLVPTSGGFSSYEQY
.	TRBV2	TRBJ2-1	ASTSNYEQF
.	TRBV7-3	TRBJ2-3	ASSLTRSTPGTDTQY
.	TRBV5-6	TRBJ1-4	ASSPGTGGAPNEKLF
few	TRBV18	TRBJ2-7	ASSPPSREVHEQY
.	TRBV18	TRBJ1-4	ASKREDEKLF
.	TRBV4-1	TRBJ1-2	ASSQGNFAAYGYT
.	TRBV18	TRBJ1-2	ASSLSTGEANYGYT
.	TRBV4-1	TRBJ1-4	ASSLGTDPTNEKLF
.	TRBV5-1	TRBJ1-1	ASSLAQGHLNTEAF
.	TRBV11-2	TRBJ2-2	ASSLRAGITSGELF
.	TRBV29-1	TRBJ1-1	SVEFRQVNTEAF
few	TRBV2	TRBJ2-5	ASRTGTTILVSQY
.	TRBV11-2	TRBJ2-7	ASSLPGLGEQY
.	TRBV7-2	TRBJ1-5	ASSSNQRGNSNQPQH
.	TRBV30	TRBJ1-1	AWSVRQEAF
.	TRBV27	TRBJ1-1	ASSFYREHTEAF
few	TRBV19	TRBJ1-5	ASRPTWQKHYSNQPQH
.	TRBV5-1	TRBJ2-1	ASSLEDRSHNEQF
.	TRBV7-9	TRBJ2-1	SSNYRDEQF